The 27 T cell receptor beta chains given below trace back to one sample, sequenced in a study of cytomegalovirus exposure and HLA in healthy donors. The PCR was carried out with 60 Vbeta primers and 13 Jbeta primers. TCRdb's copy holds only in-frame clones and misses some; the assay was immunoSEQ multiplex PCR. The repertoire holds roughly 170,000 clones, with 76% as singletons. What was sequenced was PBMCs. Receptors were obtained from a female donor in good health and CMV-seronegative.

Only one count was recorded for this clone. The chain recombines TRBV6-5 with TRBJ1-3; 8 bases are a match to TRBD1. V trimming: 5 bases; J trimming: 13 bases; junction bases outside the gene matches: 7. Germline-derived CDR1 and CDR2 are MNHEY and SVGAGI. The CDR3 has 12 residues. In DNA form, the CDR3 reads TGTGCCAGCAGTCAACCAGGGGGCCCTATATATTTT. Protein: CASSQPGGPIYF.

The J gene is TRBJ2-7, the V gene TRBV9, with D possibly TRBD2 on 6 matching bases. The CDR3 extends over 15 amino acids. Germline V lookup: CDR1 SGDLS, CDR2 YYNGEE. Trimming removed 0 bases from V and 5 bases from J, with 15 bases in between. CDR3 in DNA: TGTGCCAGCAGCGTAGAGGGAGGTCTCTCTAACGAGCAGTACTTC. Translated, it gives CASSVEGGLSNEQYF.

This clone has a single count. The chain couples TRBV2 to TRBJ2-7; D unclear. Trimming removed 6 bases from V and 7 bases from J, with 10 bases in between. CDR3 length equals 11 residues. From germline, CDR1 is SNHLY and CDR2 FYNNEI. The CDR3 region is CASRESREQYF. The CDR3 DNA follows: TGTGCCAGCAGGGAATCGCGGGAGCAGTACTTC.

This clone has only one observation. The chain links TRBV28 to TRBJ2-1; 9 nucleotides line up with TRBD2. The trim removed 11 bases at V and 7 bases at J, leaving 6 bases unmatched. Germline lookup yields CDR1 MDHEN and CDR2 SYDVKM. The CDR3 length is 12 residues. The CDR3 loop is CALGREGNEQFF. CDR3 in DNA: TGTGCCTTAGGGCGGGAGGGGAATGAGCAGTTCTTC.

The J gene is TRBJ1-3, the V gene TRBV6-5; 7 nucleotides align to TRBD1. J was trimmed by 5 bases and V by 6 bases; bases with no gene match: 4. The germline V gene has CDR1 MNHEY and CDR2 SVGAGI. This CDR3 has 13 residues. The CDR3 spells CASRDRDRNTIYF. The CDR3 DNA is TGTGCCAGCAGAGACAGGGATAGAAACACCATATATTTT.

This chain joins TRBV28 and TRBJ2-5, with D tentatively TRBD2 (5 bases). Near its end, the DNA agrees better with TRBJ2-7, so the J call may be wrong. Per the germline V gene, CDR1 is MDHEN and CDR2 is SYDVKM. The CDR3 length is 16 residues. The DNA of the CDR3 is TGTGCCAGCAGCTCCGAGCGGCGGGTGAGCTCCTACGAGCAGTACTTC. This codes for CASSSERRVSSYEQYF.

The chain recombines TRBV28 with TRBJ2-1, with a possible D match to TRBD1 (6 bases). Trimming pared 5 bases from V and 9 bases from J, leaving 20 bases between. The CDR3 is made up of 15 amino acids. The germline V gene encodes CDR1 MDHEN and CDR2 SYDVKM. The chain's CDR3 is CASSQTQGITGEQFF. The CDR3 region has the DNA TGTGCCAGCAGTCAAACTCAGGGGATTACCGGTGAGCAGTTCTTC.

This sequence joins TRBV27 and TRBJ1-5; D not resolved. The CDR3 covers 12 residues. From germline, CDR1 is MNHEY and CDR2 SMNVEV (reference sequence). Trimming left V 3 bases short and J 5 bases short, with 5 bases between. The CDR3 sequence is CASSFRDQPQHF. The CDR3 DNA reads TGTGCCAGCAGTTTTCGGGATCAGCCCCAGCATTTT.

The chain recombines TRBV11-2 with TRBJ1-6; D might be TRBD1 (5 bases). The CDR3 has 16 residues. CDR1 is SGHAT, CDR2 FQNNGV, per germline. V gave up 3 bases and J gave up 4 bases, with 13 bases separating them. CDR3: CASSLGGGLYNSPLHF. The CDR3 DNA sequence: TGTGCCAGCAGCTTGGGGGGGGGATTATATAATTCACCCCTCCACTTT.

On this clone itself: This CDR3 is also generated by other DNA sequences in the sample. The chain uses TRBV29-1 and TRBJ2-1; 7 positions agree with TRBD1. The CDR3 has 11 residues. V lost 6 bases and J lost 4; bases outside the gene matches: 0. Germline CDR1 and CDR2: SQVTM and ANQGSEA. CDR3 region: CSVDRYNEQFF. The CDR3 bases are TGCAGCGTGGACAGGTACAATGAGCAGTTCTTC.

The chain carries TRBV5-8 and TRBJ1-2; tentatively, D is TRBD1 (6 bases). The CDR3 consists of 11 residues. V dropped 4 bases and J dropped 10 bases, with 11 bases sitting between them. From germline, CDR1 is SGHTS and CDR2 YDEGEE. The CDR3 is CASSAGVDYTF. CDR3 DNA sequence: TGTGCCAGCAGCGCAGGGGTCGACTACACCTTC.

This clone was counted a single time. This CDR3 is also generated by other DNA sequences in the sample. J is TRBJ2-5 and V is TRBV5-1, with D maybe TRBD2 (6 bases). CDR1 and CDR2 (germline): SGHRS, YFSETQ. The ends were cut back, 0 bases at V and 1 base at J, with 7 bases in the middle. The CDR3 contains 14 residues. In DNA form, the CDR3 reads TGCGCCAGCAGCTTGGTCGGGGGCCAAGAGACCCAGTACTTC. Translated, it gives CASSLVGGQETQYF.

The chain carries TRBV29-1 and TRBJ2-7; 8 nucleotides align to TRBD1. The ends lost 4 bases at V and 2 bases at J; junction bases unmatched: 7. Per germline, CDR1 SQVTM and CDR2 ANQGSEA. The length of the CDR3 is 14 residues. In DNA form, the CDR3 reads TGCAGCGTTGGTGAGACAGGGGTCACCTACGAGCAGTACTTC. This gives the protein CSVGETGVTYEQYF.

This chain joins TRBV7-8 and TRBJ2-7, with D tentatively TRBD1 (7 bases). CDR1 and CDR2 (germline): SGHVS, FQNEAQ. Trimming left V 1 base short and J 4 bases short, with 17 bases between. This CDR3 region has 16 residues. CDR3 nucleotide sequence: TGTGCCAGCAGCTTAGTTCTCGGAGGGGGCGGGTACGAGCAGTACTTC. Translated: CASSLVLGGGGYEQYF.

This clone turned up a few times. V usage is TRBV28 and J usage is TRBJ2-1; D possibly corresponds to TRBD1 (6 bases). The V gene's germline CDR1 is MDHEN and CDR2 SYDVKM. V lost 4 bases and J 6 bases, leaving 7 bases between the germline ends. This CDR3 is 12 amino acids long. The CDR3 here is CASSWGLNEQFF. The CDR3 DNA reads TGTGCCAGCAGTTGGGGGCTCAATGAGCAGTTCTTC.

With respect to this clone: This sample includes further DNA sequences coding for the same CDR3. This sequence joins TRBV11-2 and TRBJ1-2, with D tentatively TRBD1 (5 bases). Per the germline V gene, CDR1 is SGHAT and CDR2 is FQNNGV. Trimming removed 1 base at V and 3 bases at J, with 9 bases between. The CDR3 covers 14 residues. The CDR3 spells CASSLGAGYYGYTF. Written as DNA, the CDR3 is TGTGCCAGCAGCTTAGGTGCAGGGTACTATGGCTACACCTTC.

The V and J genes are TRBV28 and TRBJ2-7, with D possibly matching TRBD2 (7 bases). Germline CDR1 and CDR2: MDHEN and SYDVKM. Trimming stripped 2 bases from V and 0 bases from J, with 11 bases between. The CDR3 extends over 15 amino acids. For the CDR3, the DNA is TGTGCCAGCAGTTTAGGGGGGGCGAGCTCCTACGAGCAGTACTTC. Translating it yields CASSLGGASSYEQYF.

This clone has just a few counts. This rearrangement joins TRBV5-1 to TRBJ2-2, with D perhaps matching TRBD2 (6 bases). This CDR3 spans 15 amino acids. V gave up 6 bases and J gave up 3 bases, with 15 bases separating them. The germline V gene encodes CDR1 SGHRS and CDR2 YFSETQ. Written as DNA, the CDR3 is TGCGCCAGCAAGAACGGGAGAGTAGACACCGGGGAGCTGTTTTTT. Its translation is CASKNGRVDTGELFF.

The chain recombines TRBV6-1 with TRBJ1-5; D is perhaps TRBD1 (5 bases). The CDR3 sequence is 17 residues long. Between the trimmed V and J ends, which lost 4 bases and 5 bases, there was a span of 21 bases. Germline V gives CDR1 MNHNS, CDR2 SASEGT. The CDR3 DNA reads TGTGCCAGCAGTGGCGGGGGAGCCCCATCAAAGGATCAGCCCCAGCATTTT. Translating gives CASSGGGAPSKDQPQHF.

The chain carries TRBV2 and TRBJ2-3, with no clear D. The CDR3 extends over 14 amino acids. Germline V gene sequence: CDR1 SNHLY, CDR2 FYNNEI. V lost 4 bases and J lost 2, with 10 bases in between. CDR3 DNA sequence: TGTGCCAGCAGTGCAGACTGGCTCACAGATACGCAGTATTTT. This codes for CASSADWLTDTQYF.

The V call is TRBV7-3, the J call TRBJ2-7; unclear D gene. This CDR3 has 13 residues. Germline V CDR1 and CDR2: SGHTA, FQGTGA. The germline V and J ends were trimmed by 6 bases and 0 bases, with 9 bases remaining between them. CDR3 region: CASSSGGSYEQYF. The CDR3 DNA sequence: TGTGCCAGCAGTTCCGGTGGCTCCTACGAGCAGTACTTC.

This sequence joins TRBV28 and TRBJ1-1; 7 positions match TRBD1. The CDR3 extends over 15 amino acids. Germline trimming cut 1 base from V and 3 bases from J; bases unmatched to any gene: 5. Germline V lookup: CDR1 MDHEN, CDR2 SYDVKM. In DNA, the CDR3 is TGTGCCAGCAGTTTATCGACAGGGATGTACACTGAAGCTTTCTTT. It yields the protein CASSLSTGMYTEAFF. Supplemented by reference TRBV28 and TRBJ1-1, the full variable domain reads DVKVTQSSRYLVKRTGEKVFLECVQDMDHENMFWYRQDPGLGLRLIYFSYDVKMKEKGDIPEGYSVSREKKERFSLILESASTNQTSMYLCASSLSTGMYTEAFFGQGTRLTVV.

This CDR3 is CSVTPAETQIFYEQYF. The CDR3 DNA reads as TGCAGCGTTACCCCCGCGGAGACCCAGATTTTCTACGAGCAGTACTTC. The chain combines TRBV29-1 with TRBJ2-7; D is unclear. Germline V gene lookup returns CDR1 SQVTM and CDR2 ANQGSEA. The length of the CDR3 is 16 residues. Deletions cut 5 bases from V and 3 bases from J, with 23 bases between.

This clone has only a few counts. The chain couples TRBV7-9 to TRBJ2-7; 7 bases line up with TRBD2. This CDR3 has 12 amino acids. V gave up 7 bases and J gave up 3 bases; unmatched junction bases: 3. The germline V gene encodes CDR1 SEHNR and CDR2 FQNEAQ (reference sequence). CDR3 residues: CASTREDYEQYF. The CDR3 DNA follows: TGTGCCAGCACCCGGGAGGACTACGAGCAGTACTTC.

This clone turned up a few times. The chain combines TRBV30 with TRBJ2-2; 13 nucleotides align to TRBD2. With V trimmed by 3 bases and J by 6 bases, 7 bases remained unmatched. The CDR3 consists of 16 residues. Germline V gene sequence: CDR1 GTSNPN, CDR2 SVGIG (reference sequence). The CDR3 sequence: CAWRPTGLAGSGELFF. CDR3 in DNA: TGTGCCTGGAGACCCACGGGACTAGCGGGGTCCGGGGAGCTGTTTTTT.

The J gene is TRBJ1-4, the V gene TRBV30; tentatively, D is TRBD1 (6 bases). Looked up from germline, CDR1 is GTSNPN and CDR2 is SVGIG (reference sequence). V was cut by 0 bases and J by 11 bases, with 16 bases left in between. The CDR3 covers 14 residues. CDR3 protein: CAWSVDSPGKKLFF. The CDR3 nucleotides read TGTGCCTGGAGTGTGGACAGCCCTGGCAAGAAACTGTTTTTT.

This clone was detected once. The chain combines TRBV4-1 with TRBJ2-7; TRBD1 is a possible D gene (6 bases). Trimming shortened V by 0 bases and J by 4 bases, and 13 bases separated the two germline ends. CDR1 and CDR2 from the germline V gene are MGHRA and YSYEKL. The CDR3 totals 15 residues. CDR3 nucleotides: TGCGCCAGCAGCCAAGAACAGGGAAACTATTACGAGCAGTACTTC. It encodes CASSQEQGNYYEQYF.